The 9 T cell receptor beta chains below come from one sample, sequenced in a study of blood T cell repertoires in COVID-19. The repertoire was sequenced with immunoSEQ multiplex PCR; TCRdb's copy has only in-frame clones and lacks some. Of some 41,000 clones listed, approximately 90% are singletons. Sequencing input: peripheral blood. The receptor set was obtained from a man aged 55 to 70 with active COVID-19.

This clone was recorded a few times. The sample carries other DNA sequences with the same CDR3. This chain links TRBV24-1 with TRBJ1-5; TRBD1 matches at 7 bases. The germline gives CDR1 KGHDR, CDR2 SFDVKD. The trim removed 10 bases at V and 1 base at J, leaving 0 bases unmatched. This CDR3 comprises 12 residues. Here the CDR3 DNA reads TGTGCCACACAGGGGAGCAATCAGCCCCAGCATTTT. This codes for CATQGSNQPQHF.

The V gene is TRBV11-2, the J gene TRBJ2-1; tentatively, D is TRBD2 (6 bases). Germline CDR1 reads SGHAT; CDR2 reads FQNNGV. The V end lost 6 bases, the J end lost 2 bases, and 14 bases lay between the germline ends. The CDR3 loop spans 15 amino acids. The CDR3 is CASRPSGSPYNEQFF. The CDR3, as DNA: TGTGCCAGCAGGCCCTCCGGGAGCCCCTACAATGAGCAGTTCTTC. Complete variable domain (other parts from reference TRBV11-2 and TRBJ2-1): EAGVAQSPRYKIIEKRQSVAFWCNPISGHATLYWYQQILGQGPKLLIQFQNNGVVDDSQLPKDRFSAERLKGVDSTLKIQPAKLEDSAVYLCASRPSGSPYNEQFFGPGTRLTVL.

A remark on this clone: The junction departs from germline at one end; a sequencing error may be responsible. The rearrangement joins TRBV5-1 to TRBJ2-3; D is possibly TRBD2 (6 bases). This CDR3 contains 12 residues. From germline, CDR1 is SGHRS and CDR2 YFSETQ. Here the CDR3 reads CASGDSTNTQYF. CDR3 bases: TGCGCCAGCGGGGACTCCACAAATACGCAGTATTTT.

The chain uses TRBV4-2 and TRBJ1-1, with D unclear. This CDR3 is 11 amino acids long. Trimming shortened V by 4 bases and J by 12 bases, and 12 bases separated the two germline ends. The V gene's germline CDR1 is LGHNA and CDR2 YNFKEQ. CDR3: CASSPPGRTFF. The CDR3 DNA is TGTGCCAGCAGCCCCCCTGGGCGTACTTTCTTT.

This rearrangement joins TRBV7-2 to TRBJ2-3, with 11 bases lining up with TRBD2. Germline CDR1 SGHTA, CDR2 FQGNSA. Trimming cost V 5 bases and J 6 bases; bases outside gene matches: 10. The CDR3 spans 16 residues. The CDR3 bases are TGTGCCAGCAGCCCTAGGACTAGCGGGCGTCAGGATACGCAGTATTTT. Translating it yields CASSPRTSGRQDTQYF.

The chain recombines TRBV6-5 with TRBJ2-7, with TRBD1 matching over 9 bases. The junction had 5 bases not matched to a gene; V was cut back by 8 bases and J by 3 bases. CDR1 and CDR2 (germline): MNHEY, SVGAGI. The CDR3 spans 13 residues. The CDR3 sequence: CASRTGVDYEQYF. Written as DNA, the CDR3 is TGTGCCAGCCGGACAGGGGTCGACTACGAGCAGTACTTC.

The genes are TRBV24-1 and TRBJ2-7; no reliable D call. Germline values: CDR1 KGHDR, CDR2 SFDVKD. Trimming left V 0 bases short and J 2 bases short, with 10 bases between. This CDR3 region has 15 residues. CDR3 sequence (DNA): TGTGCCACCAGTGATTTGGCAGTGGGCCCCTACGAGCAGTACTTC. Translating gives CATSDLAVGPYEQYF.

V usage is TRBV7-2 and J usage is TRBJ1-2, with D unresolved. In germline, CDR1 is SGHTA, CDR2 FQGNSA. V gave up 1 base and J gave up 1 base, with 7 bases separating them. The CDR3 sequence is 14 residues long. Here the CDR3 DNA reads TGTGCCAGCAGCTTAGTAGAGGTTAACTATGGCTACACCTTC. This translates into CASSLVEVNYGYTF.

The chain is built from TRBV25-1 and TRBJ1-1; D remains ambiguous. Germline V gene data show CDR1 as MGHDK and CDR2 as SYGVNS. The CDR3 sequence is 15 residues long. Trimming shortened V by 1 base and J by 4 bases, and 13 bases separated the two germline ends. Here the CDR3 DNA reads TGTGCCAGCAGTGAATTCCCGGGGTTGGGCACTGAAGCTTTCTTT. It yields the protein CASSEFPGLGTEAFF. The whole variable domain, remainder taken from reference TRBV25-1 and TRBJ1-1, is EADIYQTPRYLVIGTGKKITLECSQTMGHDKMYWYQQDPGMELHLIHYSYGVNSTEKGDLSSESTVSRIRTEHFPLTLESARPSHTSQYLCASSEFPGLGTEAFFGQGTRLTVV.